This T cell receptor (beta chain) was identified during a study of response to subunit inactivated influenza vaccine. As regards this clonotype: Its antigen is unknown.

From the RT-PCR reads, TCRdb called clonotypes with MiXCR, one entry per CDR3 protein. The sample consists of hundreds of thousands of distinct CDR3 sequences, approximately 17% of them appearing once. Germline V lookup: CDR1 SGDLS, CDR2 YYNGEE. The CDR3 has 20 residues. V trimming: 0 bases; J trimming: 1 base; junction bases outside the gene matches: 14. General study results and limits: That few new T cells are recruited by each seasonal influenza vaccination was the authors' suggestion.

The sequencing used CD4+ T cells sorted from PBMCs, collected roughly 24 months after vaccination. This TCR came from a man between 50 and 75 years old who received an inactivated influenza vaccine. The chain joins TRBV9 to TRBJ2-3; 10 nucleotides align to TRBD2. Written as DNA, the CDR3 is TGTGCCAGCAGCGTAGCCATGGGAAGCGGGGGGGCCGGTCGCACAGATACGCAGTATTTT. It codes for CASSVAMGSGGAGRTDTQYF.